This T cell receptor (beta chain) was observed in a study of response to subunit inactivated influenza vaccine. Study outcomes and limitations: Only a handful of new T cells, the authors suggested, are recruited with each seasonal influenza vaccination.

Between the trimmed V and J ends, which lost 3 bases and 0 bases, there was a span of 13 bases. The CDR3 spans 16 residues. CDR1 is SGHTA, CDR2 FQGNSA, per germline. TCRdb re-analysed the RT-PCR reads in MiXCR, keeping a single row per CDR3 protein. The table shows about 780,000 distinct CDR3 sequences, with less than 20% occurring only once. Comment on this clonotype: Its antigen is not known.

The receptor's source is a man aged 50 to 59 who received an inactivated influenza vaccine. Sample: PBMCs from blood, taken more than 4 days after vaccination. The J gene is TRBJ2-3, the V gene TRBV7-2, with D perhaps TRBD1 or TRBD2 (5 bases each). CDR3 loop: CASSLAGTVSTDTQYF. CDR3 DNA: TGTGCCAGCAGCTTGGCAGGGACCGTAAGCACAGATACGCAGTATTTT.